This paragraph reports one TCR beta chain. The antigen is undetermined. Repertoires were generated with immunoSEQ multiplex PCR, while TCRdb's copy carries only in-frame clones and drops some. Among more than 75,000 clones, about four fifths were seen once, and the ten largest hold more than 5.5%. Looked up from germline, CDR1 is MNHEY and CDR2 is SVGAGI. The V segment lost 4 bases and the J segment 2 bases; nucleotides outside the gene matches: 2. The CDR3 length is 14 residues. The data belong to a study of radiation and T cells in renal cell carcinoma. Study-level findings and limits: From baseline, blood top tumor clonotypes peaked at 2 weeks post-radiation.

As for time point: baseline pretreatment blood. The treatment denotes: 15 Gy SBRT to primary tumor, nephrectomy 4 weeks later. The TCR sequence derives from a man aged 60 to 75 with renal cell carcinoma. The chain couples TRBV6-5 to TRBJ2-7; TRBD2 agrees at 10 bases. This sample comprised blood, obtained from a patient whose treatment included radiotherapy and nephrectomy. Here the CDR3 reads CASSSSGSPYEQYF. CDR3 bases: TGTGCCAGCAGTTCTAGCGGGAGCCCCTACGAGCAGTACTTC.